This T cell receptor (beta chain) was found in a study of vaccination effects on CD4 cells after COVID-19. Germline assignment: CDR1 MDHEN and CDR2 SYDVKM. CDR3 length: 15 residues. V gave up 10 bases and J gave up 4 bases, with 20 bases separating them. Profiling relied on immunoSEQ multiplex PCR, and the TCRdb table lists in-frame clones only, not all of them. This table holds approximately 60,000 clones, under 80% found once. Study results and limitations: Clones arising from infection and from vaccination showed marked clonal contraction late after vaccination.

Of note for this clone: Its antigen is undetermined.

On roughly day 10 of culture, CD4+ T cells were separated out. Material: CD4+ T cells from PBMCs cultured without peptide, obtained before COVID-19 vaccination. The clonotype originates from a human donor who had a prior SARS-CoV-2 infection. The V call is TRBV28, the J call TRBJ1-5, with a tentative D call TRBD1 (6 bases). CDR3 DNA: TGTGCCACCATTCCCTTGACAGGTTTAAATCAGCCCCAGCATTTT. This codes for CATIPLTGLNQPQHF. Full variable domain (remainder filled in from reference TRBV28 and TRBJ1-5): DVKVTQSSRYLVKRTGEKVFLECVQDMDHENMFWYRQDPGLGLRLIYFSYDVKMKEKGDIPEGYSVSREKKERFSLILESASTNQTSMYLCATIPLTGLNQPQHFGDGTRLSIL.